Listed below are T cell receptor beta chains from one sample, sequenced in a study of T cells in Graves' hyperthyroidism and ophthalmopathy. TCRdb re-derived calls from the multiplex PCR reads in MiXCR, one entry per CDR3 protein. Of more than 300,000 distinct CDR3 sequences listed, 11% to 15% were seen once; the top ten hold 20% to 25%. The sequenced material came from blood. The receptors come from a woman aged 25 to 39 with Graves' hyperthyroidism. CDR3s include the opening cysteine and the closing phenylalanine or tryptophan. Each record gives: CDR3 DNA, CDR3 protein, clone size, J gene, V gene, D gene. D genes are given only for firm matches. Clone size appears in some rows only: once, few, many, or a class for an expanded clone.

TGTGCCAGCAGCGTAGGTTCCGGGGGGTTCAGTGAGCAGTTCTTC	CASSVGSGGFSEQFF	many	TRBJ2-1	TRBV9	TRBD2
TGCAGTGCTCGCCAGGGGGCCTACGAGCAGTACTTC	CSARQGAYEQYF	many	TRBJ2-7	TRBV20-1	TRBD1
TGTGCCAGCAGTATCACAGGGCTTACTGGCTACACCTTC	CASSITGLTGYTF	many	TRBJ1-2	TRBV28	NA
TGTGCCAGCAGCTTAGGAGGGAGGCCAGCAGATACGCAGTATTTT	CASSLGGRPADTQYF	many	TRBJ2-3	TRBV7-9	NA
TGTGCCAGCAGCTTAGGTCTGTGGGAAAACAATGAGCAGTTCTTC	CASSLGLWENNEQFF	many	TRBJ2-1	TRBV7-2	NA
TGCGCCAGCAGCCAAGATGTTGATCGCGGGGAGCAGTTCTTC	CASSQDVDRGEQFF	NA	TRBJ2-1	TRBV4-1	NA
TGTGCCAGCTCACGGGGAGACAGACAAAATAATGAAAAACTGTTTTTT	CASSRGDRQNNEKLFF	NA	TRBJ1-4	TRBV18	NA
TGCAGCGTTGAAGATCAAGCGGGAGGGTACGAGCAGTACTTC	CSVEDQAGGYEQYF	NA	TRBJ2-7	TRBV29-1	TRBD2
TGTGCCAGCAGTACCCCCCCCACAGATACGCAGTATTTT	CASSTPPTDTQYF	many	TRBJ2-3	TRBV27	NA
TGTGCCAGCAGTTCACCTTGGGCTAGCGGTAAAAACATTCAGTACTTC	CASSSPWASGKNIQYF	many	TRBJ2-4	TRBV28	TRBD2
TGCAGCGTTACAGGGAACACTGAAGCTTTCTTT	CSVTGNTEAFF	NA	TRBJ1-1	TRBV29-1	NA